A single sample gave rise to the 32 T cell receptor beta chains below, sequenced in a study of monozygotic twins with inflammatory bowel disease. TCRdb reprocessed the 5' RACE reads and keeps a single row for each CDR3 protein, giving no DNA. The listing records about 93,000 distinct CDR3 sequences. The sample was blood. The origin of the receptors is a human donor with ulcerative colitis or Crohn's disease, or a healthy co-twin of an affected twin (not recorded which).

The chain joins TRBV3-1 to TRBJ1-5. This CDR3 has 12 amino acids. Looked up from germline, CDR1 is LGHDT and CDR2 is YNNKEL (reference sequence). The CDR3 sequence: CASSSLNQPQHF. The full variable domain, rest sourced from reference TRBV3-1 and TRBJ1-5, is DTAVSQTPKYLVTQMGNDKSIKCEQNLGHDTMYWYKQDSKKFLKIMFSYNNKELIINETVPNRFSPKSPDKAHLNLHINSLELGDSAVYFCASSSLNQPQHFGDGTRLSIL.

V is TRBV2 and J is TRBJ1-2; the TRBD1 assignment by TCRdb is unverifiable without DNA. From germline, CDR1 is SNHLY and CDR2 FYNNEI. The CDR3 runs 13 residues. CDR3 protein: CASKQGGGDGYTF.

This chain connects TRBV20-1 to TRBJ2-1; TCRdb reports TRBD2, a call that lacks DNA to check it against. Germline CDR1 is DFQATT and CDR2 is SNEGSKA (reference sequence). The length of the CDR3 is 14 residues. The CDR3 loop reads CSAPAGGTYNEQFF.

CDR3 residues: CASSGRGPSDTIYF. V usage is TRBV5-1 and J usage is TRBJ1-3; lacking DNA, the TRBD1 call made by TCRdb goes unchecked. The germline V gene has CDR1 SGHRS and CDR2 YFSETQ. The CDR3 totals 14 residues.

The CDR3 spells CACIRDRANEQFF. The V call is TRBV6-1, the J call TRBJ2-1; as DNA is missing, the TRBD1 call by TCRdb cannot be tested. Germline CDR1 and CDR2: MNHNS and SASEGT. The length of the CDR3 is 13 residues.

V usage is TRBV5-1 and J usage is TRBJ1-1. This CDR3 is built from 13 residues. The germline V gene has CDR1 SGHRS and CDR2 YFSETQ. The CDR3 loop reads CASSNAGDTEAFF.

The chain links TRBV11-2 to TRBJ2-3. Per germline, CDR1 SGHAT and CDR2 FQNNGV. The CDR3 covers 13 residues. CDR3 in amino acids: CASSLSRTDTQYF.

The V and J genes are TRBV18 and TRBJ1-1; TCRdb's D call, TRBD1, is unchecked because there is no DNA. Germline CDR1 KGHSH, CDR2 LQKENI. CDR3 length: 15 amino acids. CDR3 sequence: CASSPRQAGRSEAFF.

The genes are TRBV7-6 and TRBJ1-1. Germline CDR1 SGHVS, CDR2 FNYEAQ. The CDR3 extends over 15 amino acids. CDR3 sequence reads: CASSPARGLNTEAFF.

The chain couples TRBV3-1 to TRBJ2-5. CDR1 and CDR2 from the germline V gene are LGHDT and YNNKEL (reference sequence). The CDR3 is 16 amino acids. Here the CDR3 reads CASSRRTTTSGETQYF.

The rearrangement joins TRBV5-6 to TRBJ1-2; with no DNA, the TCRdb D assignment of TRBD1 cannot be verified. The CDR3 totals 11 residues. CDR1 and CDR2 (germline): SGHDT, YYEEEE. This CDR3 reads CASSSGRGYTF.

The genes are TRBV12-3 or TRBV12-4 and TRBJ1-2; there is no DNA to check the TCRdb D call of TRBD1. CDR3 length equals 14 residues. Here the CDR3 reads CASSLTSGGYGYTF.

This CDR3 is CASSRDREGTGELFF. This sequence joins TRBV5-4 and TRBJ2-2; the D gene TCRdb calls, TRBD1, cannot be checked with no DNA. The germline V gene has CDR1 SGHNT and CDR2 YYREEE (reference sequence). This CDR3 contains 15 residues. The whole variable domain, remainder taken from reference TRBV5-4 and TRBJ2-2, is ETGVTQSPTHLIKTRGQQVTLRCSSQSGHNTVSWYQQALGQGPQFIFQYYREEENGRGNFPPRFSGLQFPNYSSELNVNALELDDSALYLCASSRDREGTGELFFGEGSRLTVL.

The chain uses TRBV5-6 and TRBJ2-1. Germline values: CDR1 SGHDT, CDR2 YYEEEE. The length of the CDR3 is 14 residues. The CDR3 reads CASSSRLDYNEQFF.

The genes are TRBV6-5 and TRBJ2-7. The CDR3 extends over 13 amino acids. Looked up from germline, CDR1 is MNHEY and CDR2 is SVGAGI. This CDR3 is CASSYLADYEQYF.

V is TRBV5-1 and J is TRBJ2-4; TCRdb reports TRBD1, a call that lacks DNA to check it against. This CDR3 is 15 amino acids long. Germline-derived CDR1 and CDR2 are SGHRS and YFSETQ. This chain's CDR3 is CASSLSWGGGYIQYF.

The chain uses TRBV7-2 and TRBJ1-2. Germline CDR1 SGHTA, CDR2 FQGNSA. The CDR3 runs to 16 residues. The CDR3 is CASSLEIDRLNYGYTF.

The chain links TRBV2 to TRBJ1-5; without DNA, the TCRdb call of TRBD1 cannot be checked. Germline assignment: CDR1 SNHLY and CDR2 FYNNEI. This CDR3 has 18 amino acids. The CDR3 sequence is CASSIQGALDRGNQPQHF.

This rearrangement joins TRBV20-1 to TRBJ1-2. The CDR3 has 15 amino acids. Germline V gives CDR1 DFQATT, CDR2 SNEGSKA (reference sequence). This CDR3 reads CSARGLSGLSLGYTF.

This clonotype counts as medium-sized by frequency. V usage is TRBV20-1 and J usage is TRBJ2-2; the D call of TRBD1 rests on TCRdb alone, since no DNA is present to check it. Per germline, CDR1 DFQATT and CDR2 SNEGSKA (reference sequence). The CDR3 has 14 residues. CDR3 residues: CSARDRRVTGELFF.

The rearrangement uses TRBV20-1 and TRBJ1-5. CDR1 is DFQATT, CDR2 SNEGSKA, per germline (reference sequence). This CDR3 has 13 amino acids. This CDR3 is CSARQGKFQPQHF.

The V gene is TRBV6-5, the J gene TRBJ1-2. Germline CDR1 MNHEY, CDR2 SVGAGI. The CDR3 has 13 residues. The CDR3: CASSPSETYGYTF.

The chain joins TRBV11-2 to TRBJ2-5; the D call of TRBD2 rests on TCRdb alone, since no DNA is present to check it. Germline values: CDR1 SGHAT, CDR2 FQNNGV. The CDR3 is 16 residues long. CDR3 protein: CASSFRLAGSQETQYF.

The rearrangement uses TRBV20-1 and TRBJ2-3. Germline-derived CDR1 and CDR2 are DFQATT and SNEGSKA (reference sequence). This CDR3 is built from 14 residues. The CDR3 is CSARDRGRSDTQYF.

The CDR3: CASSLWPNTEAFF. The chain employs TRBV11-2 and TRBJ1-1. Germline loops: CDR1 SGHAT, CDR2 FQNNGV. The CDR3 totals 13 residues.

This chain joins TRBV29-1 and TRBJ2-3; the TCRdb call, TRBD1, lacks DNA for checking. The CDR3 sequence is 15 residues long. Germline V gene sequence: CDR1 SQVTM, CDR2 ANQGSEA. CDR3 sequence reads: CSVATQGNPTDTQYF.

The V and J genes are TRBV5-1 and TRBJ1-4. The germline V gene encodes CDR1 SGHRS and CDR2 YFSETQ. CDR3 length: 15 amino acids. CDR3 sequence reads: CASSLGVTAGEKLFF.

The V gene is TRBV7-2, the J gene TRBJ1-3; TCRdb returns TRBD1, unconfirmable since there is no DNA. CDR1 and CDR2 (germline): SGHTA, FQGNSA. The CDR3 is made up of 15 amino acids. CDR3 residues: CASSITGQAGNTIYF.

This rearrangement joins TRBV11-2 to TRBJ2-1; TCRdb picks TRBD1, but there is no DNA to check that call. CDR1 and CDR2 from the germline V gene are SGHAT and FQNNGV. This CDR3 has 15 residues. This CDR3 reads CASSSSGTGYNEQFF.

This chain links TRBV7-6 with TRBJ2-7; TCRdb reports TRBD1, a call that lacks DNA to check it against. The CDR3 has 14 residues. The V gene's germline CDR1 is SGHVS and CDR2 FNYEAQ. The CDR3 here is CASSARTGFGEQYF.

The V and J genes are TRBV10-1 and TRBJ2-2; checking the TCRdb D call of TRBD1 is not possible without DNA. Per the germline V gene, CDR1 is WNHNN and CDR2 is SYGVQD (reference sequence). The CDR3 is 13 residues long. CDR3 residues: CASRGGGTGELFF.

The CDR3 region is CSARSGDNSRGGEQYF. V usage is TRBV20-1 and J usage is TRBJ2-7. Germline V gene lookup returns CDR1 DFQATT and CDR2 SNEGSKA (reference sequence). There are 16 residues in the CDR3.